This T cell receptor beta chain comes out of a study of blood T cells in healthy people across ages. Together with a sample-barcoded 5' primer, a J-beta primer mix was included in a second PCR lasting roughly 6 to 12 cycles. TCRdb called the 5' RACE reads again in MiXCR, with one record for every CDR3 protein. The sample gives 550,000 to 750,000 distinct CDR3 sequences, under 25% of which show up once; about 3.6% is in the top ten. V lost 0 bases and J lost 10, with 16 bases in between. The CDR3 consists of 15 residues. Germline values: CDR1 LGHNA, CDR2 YSLEER. Study observations and caveats: PBMCs were not sorted, which prevented a conclusive comparison of naive versus antigen-experienced cells. A greater number of naive CD4+ cells and higher diversity distinguished long-lived donors from aged donors.

This clonotype was seen ten or more times. Antigen specificity is unknown. This sequence originates from a man between 65 and 85 years old in good health. V and J are TRBV4-3 and TRBJ2-4; D remains ambiguous. The specimen sequenced was blood. CDR3: CASSQEMEPWGIQYF. The CDR3 DNA reads TGCGCCAGCAGCCAAGAAATGGAACCGTGGGGAATTCAGTACTTC.